Each of the 21 T cell receptor beta chains below was sequenced from the same sample in a study of monozygotic twins with inflammatory bowel disease. From the 5' RACE reads, TCRdb lists one entry per CDR3 protein and no DNA. The sample totals approximately 330,000 distinct CDR3 sequences. Sequences were obtained from blood. These receptors were collected from a human donor with ulcerative colitis or Crohn's disease, or a healthy co-twin of an affected twin (not recorded which).

This chain links TRBV20-1 with TRBJ2-5; the TCRdb call, TRBD1, lacks DNA for checking. There are 13 residues in the CDR3. Germline-derived CDR1 and CDR2 are DFQATT and SNEGSKA (reference sequence). CDR3 amino acids: CSASPGSKETQYF.

The gene calls are TRBV18 and TRBJ2-3; TCRdb gives TRBD1 as the D gene, but with no DNA this cannot be confirmed. Germline CDR1 and CDR2: KGHSH and LQKENI. The CDR3 loop spans 13 amino acids. CDR3 protein: CATGAPSTDTQYF.

This rearrangement joins TRBV6-2 or TRBV6-3 to TRBJ2-5. Germline lookup yields CDR1 MNHEY and CDR2 SVGEGT. The CDR3 has 15 residues. The CDR3 spells CASSYSRGDQETQYF.

The rearrangement joins TRBV5-1 to TRBJ2-1. Germline V gene data show CDR1 as SGHRS and CDR2 as YFSETQ. The CDR3 consists of 16 residues. The CDR3 protein is CASSLGTGSSYNEQFF.

Here the CDR3 reads CASRPRTERNQPQHF. The V call is TRBV27, the J call TRBJ1-5; TCRdb gives TRBD1 as the D gene, but with no DNA this cannot be confirmed. This CDR3 contains 15 residues. Germline V gene sequence: CDR1 MNHEY, CDR2 SMNVEV (reference sequence).

The V gene is TRBV20-1, the J gene TRBJ2-1; TCRdb selects TRBD2, and the lack of DNA leaves this call unchecked. CDR1 and CDR2 from the germline V gene are DFQATT and SNEGSKA (reference sequence). The CDR3 has 14 residues. CDR3 loop: CSATTSGAANEQFF.

The chain links TRBV24-1 to TRBJ2-3; TCRdb's D call, TRBD1, is unchecked because there is no DNA. The CDR3 spans 15 residues. CDR1 and CDR2 (germline): KGHDR, SFDVKD. This chain's CDR3 is CATGEHRQSTDTQYF.

The chain has TRBV24-1 and TRBJ2-1. CDR1 KGHDR and CDR2 SFDVKD come from the germline V gene. This CDR3 has 16 amino acids. CDR3 protein: CATSDFGVGSYNDQFF.

The gene calls are TRBV28 and TRBJ1-2. Germline V gene lookup returns CDR1 MDHEN and CDR2 SYDVKM. This CDR3 is 14 amino acids long. The CDR3 protein is CASSLAGGMDGYTF.

The chain has TRBV4-1 and TRBJ1-1; the TCRdb call, TRBD1, lacks DNA for checking. Germline CDR1 and CDR2: MGHRA and YSYEKL. This CDR3 has 12 amino acids. The CDR3 loop is CASSLQGARAFF.

The chain has TRBV5-1 and TRBJ2-3; TCRdb names TRBD1, which stays unverified in the absence of DNA. The CDR3 has 14 residues. CDR1 and CDR2 from the germline V gene are SGHRS and YFSETQ. The CDR3 loop reads CASCPGTTTDTQYF.

The rearrangement links TRBV6-5 to TRBJ1-2. Germline V gene lookup returns CDR1 MNHEY and CDR2 SVGAGI. CDR3 size: 13 residues. CDR3 sequence: CASSPSSNYGYTF.

This chain connects TRBV11-2 to TRBJ1-2; TCRdb reports TRBD1, a call that lacks DNA to check it against. The length of the CDR3 is 12 residues. CDR1 SGHAT and CDR2 FQNNGV come from the germline V gene. CDR3 amino acids: CASSLGAGGNTF.

The V and J genes are TRBV20-1 and TRBJ2-1; TCRdb calls TRBD2, which cannot be checked without DNA. CDR3 length: 15 amino acids. Germline assignment: CDR1 DFQATT and CDR2 SNEGSKA (reference sequence). This CDR3 is CSARSGTSGYNEQFF.

The genes are TRBV7-2 and TRBJ2-7; TCRdb's D call of TRBD2 is untestable without DNA. The CDR3 loop spans 15 amino acids. The V gene's germline CDR1 is SGHTA and CDR2 FQGNSA. The CDR3 sequence is CASSFGAGSSYEQYF. Full variable domain (missing parts from reference TRBV7-2 and TRBJ2-7): GAGVSQSPSNKVTEKGKDVELRCDPISGHTALYWYRQSLGQGLEFLIYFQGNSAPDKSGLPSDRFSAERTGGSVSTLTIQRTQQEDSAVYLCASSFGAGSSYEQYFGPGTRLTVT.

This chain joins TRBV5-1 and TRBJ2-7; TCRdb's assignment of TRBD1 cannot be checked, as there is no DNA. Germline CDR1 SGHRS, CDR2 YFSETQ. The CDR3 spans 18 residues. This chain's CDR3 is CASSLPRDRPESTYEQYF.

The chain employs TRBV7-2 and TRBJ2-2; TCRdb's D call, TRBD1, is unchecked because there is no DNA. Germline loops: CDR1 SGHTA, CDR2 FQGNSA. The CDR3 is made up of 15 amino acids. CDR3 protein: CASSLGASNTGELFF.

The CDR3 loop is CSVASTVNYGYTF. The gene calls are TRBV29-1 and TRBJ1-2. The CDR3 is 13 amino acids. Germline loops: CDR1 SQVTM, CDR2 ANQGSEA. The complete variable domain, with remaining parts taken from reference TRBV29-1 and TRBJ1-2, reads SAVISQKPSRDICQRGTSLTIQCQVDSQVTMMFWYRQQPGQSLTLIATANQGSEATYESGFVIDKFPISRPNLTFSTLTVSNMSPEDSSIYLCSVASTVNYGYTFGSGTRLTVV.

The rearrangement joins TRBV6-1 to TRBJ2-5; the TRBD1 assignment by TCRdb is unverifiable without DNA. The germline CDR1 and CDR2 sequences are MNHNS and SASEGT. The CDR3 length is 16 residues. The CDR3 region is CASSPGLLGGKETQYF.

The chain uses TRBV5-1 and TRBJ2-7; the D call from TCRdb, TRBD1, cannot be confirmed without DNA. The germline V gene encodes CDR1 SGHRS and CDR2 YFSETQ. The CDR3 is 14 residues long. The CDR3 sequence: CASSLTGQPYEQYF.

V gene TRBV11-1 combines with J gene TRBJ2-4. The germline V gene has CDR1 SGHAT and CDR2 FQDESV (reference sequence). The CDR3 has 18 amino acids. Here the CDR3 reads CASSLGVSGRLAKNIQYF.